The clone carrying this T cell receptor beta chain has ten or more counts. Its target is unknown. This sample stems from a study of metastatic and nonmetastatic thyroid tumors. The study's findings and limits: Patients with malignant thyroid tumors reportedly had significantly higher TCR beta diversity than those with benign nodules, in blood and tumor.

Before thyroid surgery, none of the patients had received any treatment. Using MiXCR, TCRdb re-called clones from the PCR reads. The sample records 70,000 or so clones, 12% to 15% being singletons. This CDR3 spans 15 amino acids. From germline, CDR1 is SGDLS and CDR2 YYNGEE. V was shortened by 0 bases and J by 4 bases, with 13 bases between the two germline ends. The sequence was obtained from a male donor with papillary thyroid cancer or a benign thyroid nodule (not recorded which). Some clones in this sample may be carry-over from other donors' samples. V and J are TRBV9 and TRBJ1-1, with D possibly TRBD1 on 6 matching bases. Sequenced: blood. The CDR3 DNA sequence: TGTGCCAGCAGCGTAGAACCAGGGGAAGGCACTGAAGCTTTCTTT. Translated, it gives CASSVEPGEGTEAFF.